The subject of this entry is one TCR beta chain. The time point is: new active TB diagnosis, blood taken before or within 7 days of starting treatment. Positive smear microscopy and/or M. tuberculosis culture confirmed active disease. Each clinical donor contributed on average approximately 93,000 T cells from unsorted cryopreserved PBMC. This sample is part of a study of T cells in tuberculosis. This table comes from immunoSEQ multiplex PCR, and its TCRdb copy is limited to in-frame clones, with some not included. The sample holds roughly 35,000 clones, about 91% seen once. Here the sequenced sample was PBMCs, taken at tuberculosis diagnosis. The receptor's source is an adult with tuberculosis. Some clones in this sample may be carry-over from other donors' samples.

The CDR3 protein is CASSEGGGSYEQYF. As DNA, the CDR3 is TGTGCCAGCAGTGAAGGGGGGGGCTCGTACGAGCAGTACTTC. This chain connects TRBV6-1 to TRBJ2-7, with D tentatively TRBD2 (7 bases). This CDR3 comprises 14 residues. Per germline, CDR1 MNHNS and CDR2 SASEGT. The ends were cut back, 1 base at V and 4 bases at J, with 11 bases in the middle.